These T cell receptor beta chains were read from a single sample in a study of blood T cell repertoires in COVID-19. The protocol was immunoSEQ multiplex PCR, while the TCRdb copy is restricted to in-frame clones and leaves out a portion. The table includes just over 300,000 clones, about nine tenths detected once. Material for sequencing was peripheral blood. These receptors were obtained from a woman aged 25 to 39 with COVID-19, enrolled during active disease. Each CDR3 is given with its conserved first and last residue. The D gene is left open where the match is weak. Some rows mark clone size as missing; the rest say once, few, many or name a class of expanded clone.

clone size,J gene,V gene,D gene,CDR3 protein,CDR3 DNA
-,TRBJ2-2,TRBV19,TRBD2,CASALSGGVPGELFF,TGTGCCAGTGCATTAAGCGGGGGGGTGCCCGGGGAGCTGTTTTTT
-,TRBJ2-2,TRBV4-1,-,CASSREGGGLTGELFF,TGCGCCAGCAGCCGAGAGGGAGGTGGGTTGACCGGGGAGCTGTTTTTT
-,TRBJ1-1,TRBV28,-,CASSLERRRTRAFF,TGTGCCAGCAGTTTGGAGAGACGTCGGACACGAGCTTTCTTT
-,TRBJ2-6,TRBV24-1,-,CATSDESGANVLTF,TGTGCCACCAGTGACGAGTCTGGGGCCAACGTCCTGACTTTC
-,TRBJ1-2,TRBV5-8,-,CASSFMTTDQGRYTF,TGTGCCAGCAGCTTTATGACGACAGACCAGGGTCGCTACACCTTC
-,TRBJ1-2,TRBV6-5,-,CASRQGSYYGYTF,TGTGCCAGCAGGCAGGGGAGCTACTATGGCTACACCTTC
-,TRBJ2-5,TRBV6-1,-,CASSVATVQETQYF,TGTGCCAGCAGTGTAGCGACAGTCCAAGAGACCCAGTACTTC
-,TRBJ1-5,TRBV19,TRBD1,CASRTGLGNQPQHF,TGTGCCAGTAGGACAGGGTTGGGCAATCAGCCCCAGCATTTT
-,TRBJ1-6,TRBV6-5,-,CASRRTDSPLHF,TGTGCCAGCAGGCGGACTGATTCACCCCTCCACTTT
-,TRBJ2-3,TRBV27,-,CASSLSWQSTDTQYF,TGTGCCAGCAGTTTAAGTTGGCAGAGCACAGATACGCAGTATTTT
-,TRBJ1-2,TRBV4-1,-,CASRSAPAEDYGYTF,TGCGCCAGCCGGTCCGCTCCAGCGGAAGACTATGGCTACACCTTC
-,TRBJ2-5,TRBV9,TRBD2,CASSITSGGETQYF,TGTGCCAGCAGCATAACTAGCGGGGGTGAGACCCAGTACTTC
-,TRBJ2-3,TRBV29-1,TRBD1,CSVTDRGRGSGTQYF,TGCAGCGTGACCGACAGGGGGCGAGGTTCGGGTACGCAGTATTTT
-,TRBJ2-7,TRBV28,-,CASSLSGSLSYEQYF,TGTGCCAGCAGTTTATCGGGTAGCCTTTCCTACGAGCAGTACTTC
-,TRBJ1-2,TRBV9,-,CASSGSLGARGYTF,TGTGCCAGCAGCGGGAGTTTGGGGGCGCGCGGCTACACCTTC
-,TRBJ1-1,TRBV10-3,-,CAIRRVLSNTEAFF,TGTGCCATCCGGCGGGTTCTATCGAACACTGAAGCTTTCTTT
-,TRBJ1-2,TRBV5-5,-,CASSPQTGGNYGYTF,TGTGCCAGCAGCCCCCAGACGGGCGGGAACTATGGCTACACCTTC
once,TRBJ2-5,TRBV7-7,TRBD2,CASSLGLAGFSQETQYF,TGTGCTAGCAGCTTAGGTCTAGCGGGGTTTTCCCAAGAGACCCAGTACTTC
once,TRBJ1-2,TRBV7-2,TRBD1,CASSLGWTGFGYTF,TGTGCCAGCAGCCTCGGCTGGACAGGGTTTGGCTACACCTTC
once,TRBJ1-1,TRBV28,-,CASSLRGWAFF,TGTGCCAGCAGTTTAAGAGGGTGGGCTTTCTTT
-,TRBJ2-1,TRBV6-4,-,CASSDISGNNEQFF,TGTGCCAGCAGTGACATTAGCGGAAACAATGAGCAGTTCTTC
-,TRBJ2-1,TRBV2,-,CASSGLGTRSSEQFF,TGTGCCAGCAGTGGATTGGGGACAAGGTCGTCTGAGCAGTTCTTC
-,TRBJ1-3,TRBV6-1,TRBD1,CASSENPGQGGDTIYF,TGTGCCAGCAGTGAAAACCCCGGACAGGGAGGGGACACCATATATTTT
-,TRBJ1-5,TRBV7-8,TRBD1,CASSIWTGSNQPQHF,TGTGCCAGCAGCATCTGGACAGGCAGCAATCAGCCCCAGCATTTT
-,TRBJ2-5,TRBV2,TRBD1,CASSSGTDEWYQETQYF,TGTGCCAGCAGTTCCGGGACAGACGAATGGTACCAAGAGACCCAGTACTTC